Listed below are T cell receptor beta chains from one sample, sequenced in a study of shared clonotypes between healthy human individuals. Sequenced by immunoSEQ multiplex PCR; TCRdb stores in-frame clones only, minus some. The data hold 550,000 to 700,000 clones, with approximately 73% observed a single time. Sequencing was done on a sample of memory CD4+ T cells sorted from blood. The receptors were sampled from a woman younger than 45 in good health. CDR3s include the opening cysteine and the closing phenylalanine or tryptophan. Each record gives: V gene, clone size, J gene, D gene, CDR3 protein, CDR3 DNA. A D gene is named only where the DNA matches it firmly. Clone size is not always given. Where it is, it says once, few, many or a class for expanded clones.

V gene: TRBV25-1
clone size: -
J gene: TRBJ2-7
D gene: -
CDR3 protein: CASRFRFFTYEQYF
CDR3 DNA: TGTGCCAGCAGATTTAGGTTTTTCACCTACGAGCAGTACTTC

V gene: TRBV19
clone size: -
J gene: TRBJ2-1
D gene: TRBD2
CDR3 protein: CASSIRSSGSGTYNEQFF
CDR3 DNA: TGTGCCAGTAGTATACGTAGTAGCGGGAGTGGAACATACAATGAGCAGTTCTTC

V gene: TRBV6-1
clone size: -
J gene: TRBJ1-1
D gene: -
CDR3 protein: CASQAGVWDTEAFF
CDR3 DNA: TGTGCCAGCCAGGCAGGGGTGTGGGACACTGAAGCTTTCTTT

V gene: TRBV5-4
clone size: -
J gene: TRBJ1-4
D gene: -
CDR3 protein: CASSFRLFGLGEEKLFF
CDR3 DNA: TGTGCCAGCAGCTTTCGGTTGTTCGGTCTGGGCGAAGAAAAACTGTTTTTT

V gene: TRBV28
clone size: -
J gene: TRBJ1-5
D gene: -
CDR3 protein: CASTGERTNQPQHF
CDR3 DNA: TGTGCCAGCACCGGGGAGAGAACTAATCAGCCCCAGCATTTT

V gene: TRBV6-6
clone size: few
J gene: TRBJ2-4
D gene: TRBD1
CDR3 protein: CASRGQGKNIQYF
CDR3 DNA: TGTGCCAGCAGGGGACAGGGCAAAAACATTCAGTACTTC

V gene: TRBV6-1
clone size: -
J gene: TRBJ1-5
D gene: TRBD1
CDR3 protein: CASSDDREDQPQHF
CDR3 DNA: TGTGCCAGCAGTGACGACAGGGAGGATCAGCCCCAGCATTTT

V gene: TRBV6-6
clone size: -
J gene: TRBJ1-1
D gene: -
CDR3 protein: CASNQRGRMNTEAFF
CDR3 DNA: TGTGCCAGCAATCAAAGGGGGAGAATGAACACTGAAGCTTTCTTT

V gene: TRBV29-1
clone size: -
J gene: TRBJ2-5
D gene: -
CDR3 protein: CSVVGLQETQYF
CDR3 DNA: TGCAGCGTTGTAGGGCTACAAGAGACCCAGTACTTC

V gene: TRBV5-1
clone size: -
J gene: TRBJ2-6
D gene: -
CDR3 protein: CASSPSLSGANVLSF
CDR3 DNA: TGCGCCAGCAGCCCCAGCCTCTCTGGGGCCAACGTCCTGTCTTTC

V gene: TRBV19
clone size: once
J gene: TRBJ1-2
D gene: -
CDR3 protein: CASMGREPKTAGYTF
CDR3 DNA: TGTGCCAGTATGGGAAGAGAACCTAAAACAGCTGGCTACACCTTC

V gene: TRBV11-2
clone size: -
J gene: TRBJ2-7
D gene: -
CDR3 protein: CASSPGPGYEQYF
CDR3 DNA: TGTGCCAGCAGCCCAGGACCTGGCTACGAGCAGTACTTC

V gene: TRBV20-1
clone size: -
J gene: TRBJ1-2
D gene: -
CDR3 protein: CSAGHAYGYTF
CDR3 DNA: TGCAGTGCGGGACATGCGTATGGCTACACCTTC

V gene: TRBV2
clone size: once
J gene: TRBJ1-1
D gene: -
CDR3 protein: CASSYDFEAFF
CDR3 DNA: TGTGCCAGCAGTTATGATTTCGAAGCTTTCTTT

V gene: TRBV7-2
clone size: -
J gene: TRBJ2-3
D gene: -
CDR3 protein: CASSLVSQLTDTQYF
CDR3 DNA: TGTGCCAGCAGCTTAGTGTCCCAGCTCACAGATACGCAGTATTTT

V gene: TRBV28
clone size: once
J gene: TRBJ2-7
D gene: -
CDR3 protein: CASIGGHEQYF
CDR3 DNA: TGTGCCAGCATCGGGGGGCACGAGCAGTACTTC

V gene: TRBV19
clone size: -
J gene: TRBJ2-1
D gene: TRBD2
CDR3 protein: CASSIRTSLGRYNEQFF
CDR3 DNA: TGTGCCAGTAGTATAAGGACTAGTCTGGGGAGGTACAATGAGCAGTTCTTC

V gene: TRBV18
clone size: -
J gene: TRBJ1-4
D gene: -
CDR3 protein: CASSPRGGSDEKLFF
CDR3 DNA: TGTGCCAGCTCACCAAGGGGGGGCTCAGATGAAAAACTGTTTTTT

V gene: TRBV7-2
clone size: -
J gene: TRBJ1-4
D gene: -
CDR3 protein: CASSLGRPNEKLFF
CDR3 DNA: TGTGCCAGCAGCCTAGGGCGACCGAATGAAAAACTGTTTTTT

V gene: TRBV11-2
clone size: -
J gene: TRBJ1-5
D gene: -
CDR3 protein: CASSPPLAGYSNQPQHF
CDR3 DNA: TGTGCCAGCAGTCCCCCTTTGGCAGGCTATAGCAATCAGCCCCAGCATTTT

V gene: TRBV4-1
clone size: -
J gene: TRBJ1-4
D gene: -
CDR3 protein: CASSQEGAQRNEKLFF
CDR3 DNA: TGCGCCAGCAGCCAAGAAGGGGCGCAGAGGAATGAAAAACTGTTTTTT

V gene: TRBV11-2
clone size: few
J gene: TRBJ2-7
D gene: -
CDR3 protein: CASSTRLGSYEQYF
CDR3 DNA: TGTGCCAGCAGCACTAGACTGGGCTCCTACGAGCAGTACTTC

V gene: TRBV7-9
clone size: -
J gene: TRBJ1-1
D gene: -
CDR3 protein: CASSTGGLARTEAFF
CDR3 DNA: TGTGCCAGCAGCACGGGGGGTCTGGCCCGCACTGAAGCTTTCTTT

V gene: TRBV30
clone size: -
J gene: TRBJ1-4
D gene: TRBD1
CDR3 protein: CAHRQGEVLGGKLFF
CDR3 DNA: TGTGCCCACCGACAGGGGGAAGTTTTGGGAGGAAAACTGTTTTTT

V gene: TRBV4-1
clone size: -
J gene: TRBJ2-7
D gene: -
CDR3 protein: CASSQGPGHDEQYF
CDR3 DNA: TGCGCCAGCAGCCAAGGGCCGGGTCACGACGAGCAGTACTTC

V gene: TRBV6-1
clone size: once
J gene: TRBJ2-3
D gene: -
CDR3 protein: CASSSGQIVTDTQYF
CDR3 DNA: TGTGCCAGCAGCTCGGGGCAGATCGTCACAGATACGCAGTATTTT

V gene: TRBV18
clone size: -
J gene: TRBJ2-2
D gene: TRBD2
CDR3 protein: CASSLPSGPGAKELFF
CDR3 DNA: TGTGCCAGCTCACTTCCTAGCGGGCCAGGCGCTAAGGAGCTGTTTTTT

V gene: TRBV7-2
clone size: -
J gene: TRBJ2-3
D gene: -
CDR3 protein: CASSANRVPDTQYF
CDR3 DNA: TGTGCCAGCAGCGCCAACAGGGTACCAGATACGCAGTATTTT

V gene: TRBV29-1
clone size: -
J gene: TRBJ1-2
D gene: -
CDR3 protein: CSVRTPNGYTF
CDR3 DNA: TGCAGCGTCCGGACTCCGAATGGCTACACCTTC

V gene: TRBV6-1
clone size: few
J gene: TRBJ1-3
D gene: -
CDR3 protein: CASSRSSGNTIYF
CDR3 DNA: TGTGCCAGCAGTAGGAGCTCTGGAAACACCATATATTTT

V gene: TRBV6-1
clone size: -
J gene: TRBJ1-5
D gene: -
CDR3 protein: CASSEGQGRQPQHF
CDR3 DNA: TGTGCCAGCAGTGAAGGTCAGGGGCGGCAGCCCCAGCATTTT

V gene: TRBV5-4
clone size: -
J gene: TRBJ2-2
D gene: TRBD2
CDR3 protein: CASSSGTSGSWTGELFF
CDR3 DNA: TGTGCCAGCAGCTCCGGGACTAGCGGGAGTTGGACCGGGGAGCTGTTTTTT

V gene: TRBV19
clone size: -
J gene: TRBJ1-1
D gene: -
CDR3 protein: CASSINGQRNTEAFF
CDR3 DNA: TGTGCCAGTAGTATAAACGGCCAAAGGAACACTGAAGCTTTCTTT

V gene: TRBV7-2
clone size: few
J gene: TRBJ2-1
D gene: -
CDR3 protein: CASSFLPPSYNEQFF
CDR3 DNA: TGTGCCAGCAGCTTTCTTCCTCCCTCCTACAATGAGCAGTTCTTC

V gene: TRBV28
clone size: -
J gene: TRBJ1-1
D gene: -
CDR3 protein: CASNLWGLGITEAFF
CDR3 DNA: TGTGCCAGCAATCTTTGGGGGCTCGGAATCACTGAAGCTTTCTTT

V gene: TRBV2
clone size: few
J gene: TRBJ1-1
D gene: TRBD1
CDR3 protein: CASIQGQGTEAFF
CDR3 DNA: TGTGCCAGCATACAGGGGCAGGGTACTGAAGCTTTCTTT

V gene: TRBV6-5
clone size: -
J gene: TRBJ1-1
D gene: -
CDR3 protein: CASSYEGRITEAFF
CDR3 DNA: TGTGCCAGCAGTTACGAGGGGCGGATCACTGAAGCTTTCTTT